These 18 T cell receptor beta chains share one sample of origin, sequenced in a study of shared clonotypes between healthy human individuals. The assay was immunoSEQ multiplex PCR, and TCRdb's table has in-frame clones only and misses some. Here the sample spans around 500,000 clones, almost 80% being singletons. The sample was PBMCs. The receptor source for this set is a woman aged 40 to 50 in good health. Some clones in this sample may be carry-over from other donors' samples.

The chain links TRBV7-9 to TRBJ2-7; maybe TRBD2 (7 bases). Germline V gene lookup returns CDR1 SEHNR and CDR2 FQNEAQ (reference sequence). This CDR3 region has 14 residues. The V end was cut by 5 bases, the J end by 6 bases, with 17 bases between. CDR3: CASSLRGGGPEQYF. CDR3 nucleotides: TGTGCCAGCAGCCTTCGGGGCGGGGGCCCCGAGCAGTACTTC.

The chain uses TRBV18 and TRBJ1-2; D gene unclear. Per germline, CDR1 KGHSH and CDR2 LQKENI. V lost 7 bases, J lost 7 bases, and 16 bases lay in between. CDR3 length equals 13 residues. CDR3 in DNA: TGTGCCAGCTACGCGGACGCTTTGGGTGGCTACACCTTC. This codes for CASYADALGGYTF. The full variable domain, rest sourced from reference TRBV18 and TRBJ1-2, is NAGVMQNPRHLVRRRGQEARLRCSPMKGHSHVYWYRQLPEEGLKFMVYLQKENIIDESGMPKERFSAEFPKEGPSILRIQQVVRGDSAAYFCASYADALGGYTFGSGTRLTVV.

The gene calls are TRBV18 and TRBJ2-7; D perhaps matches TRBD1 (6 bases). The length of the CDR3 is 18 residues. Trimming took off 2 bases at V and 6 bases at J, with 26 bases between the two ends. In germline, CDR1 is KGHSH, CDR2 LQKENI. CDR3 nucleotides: TGTGCCAGCTCACCAAACCCCCCTACGACAGGTCTTAGGGCCGAGCAGTACTTC. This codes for CASSPNPPTTGLRAEQYF.

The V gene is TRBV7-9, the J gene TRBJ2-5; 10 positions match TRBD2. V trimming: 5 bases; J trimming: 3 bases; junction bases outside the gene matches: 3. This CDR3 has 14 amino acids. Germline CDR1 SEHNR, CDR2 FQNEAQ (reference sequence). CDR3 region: CASSLGLAEETQYF. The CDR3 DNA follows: TGTGCCAGCAGCCTCGGACTAGCGGAAGAGACCCAGTACTTC.

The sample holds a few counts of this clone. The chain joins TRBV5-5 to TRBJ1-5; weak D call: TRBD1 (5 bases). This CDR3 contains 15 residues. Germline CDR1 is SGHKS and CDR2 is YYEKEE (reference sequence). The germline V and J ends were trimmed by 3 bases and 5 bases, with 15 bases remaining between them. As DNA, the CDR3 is TGTGCCAGCAGCTCCTTACAGGTGTTCCATCAGCCCCAGCATTTT. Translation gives CASSSLQVFHQPQHF.

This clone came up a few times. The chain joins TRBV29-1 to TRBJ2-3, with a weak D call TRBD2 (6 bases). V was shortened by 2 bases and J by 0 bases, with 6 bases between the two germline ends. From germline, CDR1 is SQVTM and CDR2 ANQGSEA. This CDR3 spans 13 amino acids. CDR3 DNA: TGCAGCGTTGAACTAGCGAGCACAGATACGCAGTATTTT. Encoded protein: CSVELASTDTQYF.

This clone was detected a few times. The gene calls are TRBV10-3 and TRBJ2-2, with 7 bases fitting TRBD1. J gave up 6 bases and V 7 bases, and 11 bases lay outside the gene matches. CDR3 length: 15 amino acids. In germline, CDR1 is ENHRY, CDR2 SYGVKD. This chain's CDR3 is CAIKTAGRGSGELFF. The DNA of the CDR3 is TGTGCCATCAAAACGGCCGGCAGGGGGTCCGGGGAGCTGTTTTTT.

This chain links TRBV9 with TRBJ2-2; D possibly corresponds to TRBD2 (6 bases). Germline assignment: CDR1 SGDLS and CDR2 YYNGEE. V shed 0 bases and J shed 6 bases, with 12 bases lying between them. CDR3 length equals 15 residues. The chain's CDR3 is CASSVVVAGPGELFF. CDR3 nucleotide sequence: TGTGCCAGCAGCGTAGTAGTGGCGGGACCCGGGGAGCTGTTTTTT.

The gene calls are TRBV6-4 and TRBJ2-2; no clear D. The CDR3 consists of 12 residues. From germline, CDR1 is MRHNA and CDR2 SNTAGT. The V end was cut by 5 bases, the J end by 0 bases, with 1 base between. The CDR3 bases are TGTGCCAGCAGTCCGAACACCGGGGAGCTGTTTTTT. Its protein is CASSPNTGELFF.

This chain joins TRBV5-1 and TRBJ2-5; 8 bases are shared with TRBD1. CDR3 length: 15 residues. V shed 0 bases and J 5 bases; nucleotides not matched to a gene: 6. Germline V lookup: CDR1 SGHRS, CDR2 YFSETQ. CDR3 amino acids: CASSLGGDRGETQYF. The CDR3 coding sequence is TGCGCCAGCAGCTTGGGGGGAGACAGGGGTGAGACCCAGTACTTC.

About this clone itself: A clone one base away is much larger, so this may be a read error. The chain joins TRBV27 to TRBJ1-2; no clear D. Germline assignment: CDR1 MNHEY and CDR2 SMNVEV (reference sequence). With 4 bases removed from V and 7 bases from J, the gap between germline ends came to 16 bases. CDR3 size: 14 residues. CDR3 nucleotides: TGTGCCAGCAGTTCATGGGAGACATGGGGTGGCTACACCTTC. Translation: CASSSWETWGGYTF.

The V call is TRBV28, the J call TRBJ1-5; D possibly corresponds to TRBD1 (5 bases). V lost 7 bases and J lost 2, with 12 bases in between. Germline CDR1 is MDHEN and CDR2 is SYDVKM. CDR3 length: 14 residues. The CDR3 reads CASTGGGGNQPQHF. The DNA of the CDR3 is TGTGCCAGCACCGGCGGGGGGGGCAATCAGCCCCAGCATTTT.

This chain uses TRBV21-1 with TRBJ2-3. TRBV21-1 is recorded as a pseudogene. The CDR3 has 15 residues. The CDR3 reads CASSKVAPSTDTQYF. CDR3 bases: TGTGCCAGCAGCAAAGTCGCCCCTAGCACAGATACGCAGTATTTT.

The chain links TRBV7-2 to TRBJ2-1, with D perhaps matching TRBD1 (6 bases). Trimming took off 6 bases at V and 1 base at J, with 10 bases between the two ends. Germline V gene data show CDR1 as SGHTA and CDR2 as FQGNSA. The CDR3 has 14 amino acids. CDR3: CASSPGQSYNEQFF. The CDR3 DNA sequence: TGTGCCAGCAGTCCCGGACAGTCCTACAATGAGCAGTTCTTC.

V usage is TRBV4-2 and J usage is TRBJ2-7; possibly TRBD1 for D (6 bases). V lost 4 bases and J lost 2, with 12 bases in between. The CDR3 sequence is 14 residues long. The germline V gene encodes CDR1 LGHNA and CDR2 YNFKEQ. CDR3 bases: TGTGCCAGCAGCCGCGAGGACAGAACCTACGAGCAGTACTTC. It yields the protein CASSREDRTYEQYF.

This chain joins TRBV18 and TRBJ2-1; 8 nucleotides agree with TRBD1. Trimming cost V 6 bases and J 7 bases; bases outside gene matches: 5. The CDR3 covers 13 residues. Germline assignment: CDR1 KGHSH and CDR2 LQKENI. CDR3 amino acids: CASSGQARNEQFF. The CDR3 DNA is TGTGCCAGCTCGGGACAGGCCAGGAATGAGCAGTTCTTC. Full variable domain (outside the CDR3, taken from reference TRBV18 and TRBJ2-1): NAGVMQNPRHLVRRRGQEARLRCSPMKGHSHVYWYRQLPEEGLKFMVYLQKENIIDESGMPKERFSAEFPKEGPSILRIQQVVRGDSAAYFCASSGQARNEQFFGPGTRLTVL.

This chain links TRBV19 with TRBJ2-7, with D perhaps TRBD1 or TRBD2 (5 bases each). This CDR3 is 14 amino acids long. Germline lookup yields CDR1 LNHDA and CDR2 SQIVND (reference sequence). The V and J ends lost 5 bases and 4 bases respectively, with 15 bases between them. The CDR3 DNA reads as TGTGCCAGTAGTGTGGCCGGGACCCCTTACGAGCAGTACTTC. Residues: CASSVAGTPYEQYF.

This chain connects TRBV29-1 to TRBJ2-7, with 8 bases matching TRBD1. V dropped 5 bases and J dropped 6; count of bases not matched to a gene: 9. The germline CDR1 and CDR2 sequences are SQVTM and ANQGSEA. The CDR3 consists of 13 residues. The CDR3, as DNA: TGCAGCGTTACGGACAGGGACGGAGGCGAGCAGTACTTC. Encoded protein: CSVTDRDGGEQYF.